Listed below are T cell receptor beta chains from one sample, sequenced in a study of CD8 T cells in ankylosing spondylitis. From the 5' RACE reads, TCRdb called clonotypes with MiXCR, one entry per CDR3 protein. The table shows 670,000 or so distinct CDR3 sequences, with over 15% occurring only once. The sequencing sample was made of blood, either unsorted or a sorted T cell fraction (not recorded which). The receptors were gathered from a male donor with ankylosing spondylitis. The CDR3 runs from the conserved cysteine through the conserved F or W. A D gene is named only where the DNA matches it firmly. Size values are once, few and many counts, or a class for expanded clones, and some rows have none.

V	size	length	J	D	DNA	CDR3
TRBV20-1	-	14	TRBJ2-1	TRBD2	TGCAGTGCTAGAGAGCGGGGGGGCTACAATGAGCAGTTCTTC	CSARERGGYNEQFF
TRBV5-1	-	16	TRBJ1-6	TRBD1	TGCGCCAGCAGCTTTGGACAGGCGGTGGGGAATTCACCCCTCCACTTT	CASSFGQAVGNSPLHF
TRBV19	-	15	TRBJ1-2	TRBD1	TGTGCCAGTATACCCAACAGGGGGCGCGACTATGGCTACACCTTC	CASIPNRGRDYGYTF
TRBV7-6	few	13	TRBJ2-7	-	TGTGCCAGCAGCTCGCAACAGGGAAACGAGCAGTACTTC	CASSSQQGNEQYF
TRBV18	-	15	TRBJ2-7	TRBD2	TGTGCCAGCTCACCTCCGGGACTAGCCCCCTACGAGCAGTACTTC	CASSPPGLAPYEQYF
TRBV11-2	few	15	TRBJ1-6	-	TGTGCCAGCAGCGTAACGCCGGGCCAAAATTCACCCCTCCACTTT	CASSVTPGQNSPLHF
TRBV5-4	-	15	TRBJ1-4	-	TGTGCCAGCAGCTTGGGGGCCACCGGCGGTGAAAAACTGTTTTTT	CASSLGATGGEKLFF
TRBV7-9	-	15	TRBJ2-7	TRBD1	TGTGCCAGCAGCTTACCCGGGACAGGTGAAAACGAGCAGTACTTC	CASSLPGTGENEQYF
TRBV12-3/TRBV12-4	-	15	TRBJ1-3	-	TGTGCCAGCAGCTCGGACGGACTCTCTGGAAACACCATATATTTT	CASSSDGLSGNTIYF
TRBV19	few	13	TRBJ2-1	-	TGTGCCAGTAGTACCACCACTCGGAATGAGCAGTTCTTC	CASSTTTRNEQFF
TRBV12-3/TRBV12-4	-	14	TRBJ1-5	-	TGTGCCAGCACCCAAGGGGGAGGCAATCAGCCCCAGCATTTT	CASTQGGGNQPQHF
TRBV7-2	-	16	TRBJ2-7	TRBD1	TGTGCCAGCAGCTTGAGAAGGGACAGTACTTCCTACGAGCAGTACTTC	CASSLRRDSTSYEQYF
TRBV20-1	-	11	TRBJ2-2	-	TGCAGTGCCCAGGGTCCCGGGGAGCTGTTTTTT	CSAQGPGELFF
TRBV20-1	-	14	TRBJ2-2	TRBD1	TGCAGTGCTAGAAGGACAGGAGTAATCGGGGAGCTGTTTTTT	CSARRTGVIGELFF
TRBV9	few	14	TRBJ1-1	-	TGTGCCAGCAGCTTCAGCACCGGCGGCACTGAAGCTTTCTTT	CASSFSTGGTEAFF
TRBV7-3	few	15	TRBJ2-7	TRBD2	TGTGCCAGCAGCTACTTAGCGGGAGACGGATACGAGCAGTACTTC	CASSYLAGDGYEQYF
TRBV10-3	-	15	TRBJ1-2	-	TGTGCCATCAGTGAGTCGTTTGGGGCAACCGATGGCTACACCTTC	CAISESFGATDGYTF
TRBV7-2	few	15	TRBJ2-1	TRBD2	TGTGCCAGCAGCTTATGGACTAGCGCCTACAATGAGCAGTTCTTC	CASSLWTSAYNEQFF
TRBV7-2	few	14	TRBJ2-1	-	TGTGCCAGCAGCTTAAGGGGAAACCGAGGTGAGCAGTTCTTC	CASSLRGNRGEQFF
TRBV20-1	few	14	TRBJ2-5	-	TGCAGTGCTAGACATCAGGAGTACCAAGAGACCCAGTACTTC	CSARHQEYQETQYF
TRBV6-1	few	16	TRBJ2-1	TRBD2	TGTGCCAGCAGCCTAAGCCCAGGACTAGCTGACAATGAGCAGTTCTTC	CASSLSPGLADNEQFF